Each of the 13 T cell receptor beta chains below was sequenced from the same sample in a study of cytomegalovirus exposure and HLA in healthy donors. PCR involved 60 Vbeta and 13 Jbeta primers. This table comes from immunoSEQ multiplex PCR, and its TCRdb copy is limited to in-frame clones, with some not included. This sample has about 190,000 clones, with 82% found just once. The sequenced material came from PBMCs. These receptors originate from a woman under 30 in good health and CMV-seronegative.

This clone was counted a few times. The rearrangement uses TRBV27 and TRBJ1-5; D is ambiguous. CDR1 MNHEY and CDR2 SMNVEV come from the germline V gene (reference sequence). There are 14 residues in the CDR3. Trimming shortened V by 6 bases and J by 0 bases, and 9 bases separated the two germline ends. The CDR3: CASRRAGSNQPQHF. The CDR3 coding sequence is TGTGCCAGCAGGCGCGCGGGTAGCAATCAGCCCCAGCATTTT.

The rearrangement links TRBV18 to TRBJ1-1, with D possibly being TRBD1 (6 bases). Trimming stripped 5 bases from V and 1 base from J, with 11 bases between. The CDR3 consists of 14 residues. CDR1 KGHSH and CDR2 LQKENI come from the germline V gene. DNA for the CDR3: TGTGCCAGCTCAGAGAGCAGGGGGAACACTGAAGCTTTCTTT. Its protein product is CASSESRGNTEAFF.

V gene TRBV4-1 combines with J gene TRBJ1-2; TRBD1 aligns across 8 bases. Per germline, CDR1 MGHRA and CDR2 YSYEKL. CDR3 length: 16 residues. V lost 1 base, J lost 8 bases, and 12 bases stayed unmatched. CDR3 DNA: TGCGCCAGCAGCCAAGGGGAGGGCAGGGGGCTCTTGGGCTACACCTTC. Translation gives CASSQGEGRGLLGYTF.

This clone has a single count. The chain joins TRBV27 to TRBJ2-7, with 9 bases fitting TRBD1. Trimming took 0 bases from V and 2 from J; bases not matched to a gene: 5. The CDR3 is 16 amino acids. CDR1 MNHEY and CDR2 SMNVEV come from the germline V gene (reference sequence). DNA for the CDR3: TGTGCCAGCAGTTTATCATCGGGACAGGGCACCTACGAGCAGTACTTC. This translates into CASSLSSGQGTYEQYF.

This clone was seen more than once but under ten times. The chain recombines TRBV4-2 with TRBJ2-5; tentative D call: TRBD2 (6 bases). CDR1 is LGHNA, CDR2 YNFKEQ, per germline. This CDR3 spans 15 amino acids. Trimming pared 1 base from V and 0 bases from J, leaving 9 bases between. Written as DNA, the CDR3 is TGTGCCAGCAGCCAAGGGGGCGGGGACCAAGAGACCCAGTACTTC. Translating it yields CASSQGGGDQETQYF.

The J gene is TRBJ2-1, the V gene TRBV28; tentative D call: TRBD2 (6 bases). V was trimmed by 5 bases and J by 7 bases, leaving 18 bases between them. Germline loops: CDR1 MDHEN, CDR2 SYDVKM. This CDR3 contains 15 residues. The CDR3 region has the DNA TGTGCCAGCAGTCTAAGCTCCTCGGGACTTAATGAGCAGTTCTTC. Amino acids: CASSLSSSGLNEQFF.

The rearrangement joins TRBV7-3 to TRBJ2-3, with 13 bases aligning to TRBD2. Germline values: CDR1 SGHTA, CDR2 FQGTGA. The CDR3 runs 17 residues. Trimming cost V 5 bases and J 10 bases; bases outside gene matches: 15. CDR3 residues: CASSEGTSGTSVGAQYF. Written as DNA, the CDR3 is TGTGCCAGCAGCGAGGGGACTAGCGGGACTTCGGTCGGAGCGCAGTATTTT. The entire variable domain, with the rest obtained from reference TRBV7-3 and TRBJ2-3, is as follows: GAGVSQTPSNKVTEKGKYVELRCDPISGHTALYWYRQSLGQGPEFLIYFQGTGAADDSGLPNDRFFAVRPEGSVSTLKIQRTERGDSAVYLCASSEGTSGTSVGAQYFGPGTRLTVL.

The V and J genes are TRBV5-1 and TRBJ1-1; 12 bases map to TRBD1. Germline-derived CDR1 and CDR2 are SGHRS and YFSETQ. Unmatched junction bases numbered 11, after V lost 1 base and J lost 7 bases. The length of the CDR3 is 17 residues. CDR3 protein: CASSLTPGQGARGEAFF. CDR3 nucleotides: TGCGCCAGCAGCTTGACACCGGGACAGGGGGCAAGGGGTGAAGCTTTCTTT.

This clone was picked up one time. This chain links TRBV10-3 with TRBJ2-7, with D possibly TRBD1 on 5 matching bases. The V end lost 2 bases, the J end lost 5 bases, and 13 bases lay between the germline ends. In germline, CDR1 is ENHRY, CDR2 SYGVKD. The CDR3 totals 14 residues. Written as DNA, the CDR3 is TGTGCCATCAGTGAGGGAAGGGGCAGCCACGAGCAGTACTTC. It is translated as CAISEGRGSHEQYF.

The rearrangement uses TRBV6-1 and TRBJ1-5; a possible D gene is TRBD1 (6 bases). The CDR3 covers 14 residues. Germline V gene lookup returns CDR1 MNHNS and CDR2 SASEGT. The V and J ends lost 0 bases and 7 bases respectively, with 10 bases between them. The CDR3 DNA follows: TGTGCCAGCAGTGAAGCAGGAGACAGGCAGCCCCAGCATTTT. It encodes CASSEAGDRQPQHF.

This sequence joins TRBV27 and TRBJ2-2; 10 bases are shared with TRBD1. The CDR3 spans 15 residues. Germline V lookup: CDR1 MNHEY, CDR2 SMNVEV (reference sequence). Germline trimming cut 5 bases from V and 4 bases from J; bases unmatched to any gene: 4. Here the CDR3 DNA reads TGTGCCAGCAGTCCCTGGACAGGGGGCACCGGGGAGCTGTTTTTT. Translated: CASSPWTGGTGELFF.

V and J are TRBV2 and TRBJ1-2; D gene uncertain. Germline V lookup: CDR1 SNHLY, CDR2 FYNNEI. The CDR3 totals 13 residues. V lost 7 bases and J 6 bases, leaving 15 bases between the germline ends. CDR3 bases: TGTGCCAGCATGTATCCAGGCCTCGATGGCTACACCTTC. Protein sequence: CASMYPGLDGYTF.

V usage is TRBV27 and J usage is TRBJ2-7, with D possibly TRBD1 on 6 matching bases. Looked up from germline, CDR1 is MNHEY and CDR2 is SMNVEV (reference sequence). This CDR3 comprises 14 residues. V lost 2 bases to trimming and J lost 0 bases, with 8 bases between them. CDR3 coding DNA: TGTGCCAGCAGTTTACAGGGGCCCTCCTACGAGCAGTACTTC. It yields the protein CASSLQGPSYEQYF.